This TCR beta chain is drawn from a study of cytomegalovirus exposure and HLA in healthy donors (dated 2017 in TCRdb). Regarding the study in general: In an earlier analysis of about 560 of the donors, around 290 Gb of sequence data and about 110 million unique TCR beta sequences from 180 million or so T cells were reported. About 280 gigabases of sequencing data and around 85 million unique TCR sequences made up an early release that covered approximately 700 HLA-typed donors. The genetic ancestry cluster associated with self-reported Caucasian donors included 65% to 90% of the 300 to 450 genotyped donors. The study aimed to test whether signatures of past pathogen exposure could be identified by cataloging public T cell receptors. Using immunosequencing, the study profiled T cell repertoires from about 650 subjects and related those repertoires to cytomegalovirus serostatus. A separate validation cohort of approximately 130 different subjects was used in addition to the roughly 670-subject first cohort. The study combined high-throughput TCR immunosequencing, statistical association of individual TCRs with disease status, and machine learning to predict cytomegalovirus infection status. A later analysis re-analyzed previously published TCR beta repertoires from approximately 670 donors and added high-resolution HLA genotyping to study TCR occurrence patterns. Rather than drawing on any new phenotypic data, the later analysis identified candidate immune exposures from TCR beta sequences and the way those sequences occurred across donors. In an earlier analysis of 550 to 700 of the donors, high-throughput TCR beta sequencing was used to judge whether each TCR beta V gene segment behaved as functional or pseudogenic. Donor age, sex, ethnicity and CMV serostatus were compiled alongside the repertoire data. A later genetic analysis used genome-wide SNP genotypes for about 60% of the roughly 700 donors, treating that subset as a discovery cohort. Every repertoire in the discovery cohort had been generated on one and the same sequencing platform. Class I and class II HLA loci were covered by the typing at four-digit resolution. The number of typed donors differed by locus: roughly 629-640 for A, B, C, DRB1 and DQB1; about 520 for DQA1; around 610 for DPA1; and roughly 490 for DPB1. Four or five DR-DQ haplotypes were handled as single units for association and clustering because linkage in the cohort was strong. Across approximately 420 genotyped donors of the cohort, an average of about 240,000 unique TCR beta nucleotide sequences per donor were sequenced, and roughly 17% of those sequences were non-productive. General conclusions and limits of the study: In an earlier analysis of approximately 600 of the donors, most TCR beta V segments were observed in productive rearrangements about 87% or about 30% of the time, broadly matching IMGT annotations. Most TCR sequences were seen in very few donors, while some public TCRs were found in many individuals. An association between a missense DCLRE1C variant and V-gene and J-gene trimming of TCR beta chains was found in a later genetic analysis and replicated in an independent cohort. The authors suggested that the approach could potentially be generalized to other disease states and immunological phenotypes. In a later analysis, several top co-occurrence clusters were reported to appear linked to parvovirus B19, influenza, CMV and Epstein-Barr virus. According to a later analysis, most CMV-associated TCR beta chains appeared to be HLA-restricted, and the HLA associations seemed to be driven largely by CMV exposure. Specific HLA alleles were associated with 15,000 to 20,000 TCR beta sequences at a false discovery rate of 0.05 in a later analysis. Only TCR beta chains were sequenced in this cohort, and the absence of alpha or paired-chain data limited detectable features. The classifier was reported to diagnose cytomegalovirus status with high specificity and sensitivity in both the original cohort and the validation cohort. Some IMGT-functional V segments, including TRBV6-2 and TRBV6-3, could not be told apart with the 87-base-pair reads, so those segments were excluded. A group of highly shared sequence variants was considered likely to be a technical artifact of the sequencing pipeline. CMV serostatus was the only immune exposure information available for the cohort. A later analysis found that HLA-associated TCR beta chains were more clonally expanded and had lower generation probabilities than equally common non-associated chains. Linkage disequilibrium might explain the correlated functional status among segregating V segments, but an unknown experimental factor could not be ruled out. A later genetic analysis reported fewer N-insertions in productive TCRs among donors in an Asian-associated ancestry cluster than the approximately 700-donor mean. A total of roughly 160 TCR beta chains were listed by the study as associated with cytomegalovirus. Because HLA typing was unavailable for some donors at each locus, only the typed subset was used in association tests. The earlier analysis of 587 of the donors excluded some 15 rarely observed V segments, including chromosome 9 orphons, because counts were too low. A later analysis found that TCR association rates varied across HLA loci, with DRB1 alleles showing the most associated TCRs and HLA-C alleles the fewest. A further reported finding was that TCR beta sequences accurately predicted the HLA-A and HLA-B alleles for most subjects in the first cohort. In vitro tests confirmed that a few of the cytomegalovirus-associated TCR beta chains recognize cytomegalovirus antigens. The presence/absence analyses assumed that sequencing depth was roughly uniform across donors, and that assumption may not be true. When HLA alleles, especially DR and DQ, strongly co-occurred, TCR associations were difficult to assign to individual alleles.

To prepare the library, the immunoSEQ multiplex PCR assay was applied. For the multiplex PCR, a mixture combining 60 forward primers for TCR Vbeta segments and 13 reverse primers for TCR Jbeta segments was used. A multiplex PCR assay on genomic DNA amplified the CDR3 region of rearranged TCR beta genes. The amplified TCR beta libraries were sequenced on the Illumina HiSeq System as 87-base-pair reads. Turning to the authors' computational methods: In a later analysis, 70 million to 95 million unique TCR beta chains were counted across the approximately 670 repertoires, and about 9.9 million of these chains were shared by at least two donors. A nearest-neighbor algorithm error-corrected the raw reads and collapsed the reads into unique sequences, merging closely related sequences to remove PCR and sequencing errors. To assign V, D and J gene segments, CDR3 sequences were aligned to IMGT reference sequences. For a sequence to be retained, a match of at least six nucleotides was required to both a V gene segment and a J gene segment. Rearrangements were called productive when the CDR3 lacked stop codons and stayed in frame with V and J; all others were non-productive. Following IMGT convention, CDR3 was defined as the stretch from the second conserved V-encoded cysteine up to the conserved J-encoded phenylalanine. The earlier analysis of approximately 590 of the donors excluded any sequence lacking an unambiguous match to a single V gene segment. In an earlier analysis of roughly 500 of the donors, V segments were called functional above 56.7% productive rearrangements and were called segregating when the between-donor standard deviation exceeded 5%. A statistical classification framework was built for diagnosing cytomegalovirus status from the catalog of TCR beta chain sequences. A later analysis assigned V and J genes by comparing TCR nucleotide sequences with IMGT/GENE-DB human TR gene sequences. A later analysis assigned CDR3 sequences and most-parsimonious VDJ recombination scenarios with the TCRdist pipeline. In a later analysis, each TCR beta chain was defined by its CDR3 amino acid sequence together with its V-gene family, and reads lacking a unique V-gene family were excluded. In a later analysis, 450 to 600 highly shared, low-generation-probability nucleotide sequences were removed to address suspected cross-contamination and a sequencing artifact. For each public chain, a later analysis derived a clonal expansion index from normalized ranks of inferred template counts within each repertoire. In a later analysis, generation probabilities were computed with a VDJ recombination model fitted to out-of-frame rearrangements, and the resulting probabilities were checked against IGoR. In a later analysis, TCR-TCR, TCR-HLA and TCR-CMV co-occurrence was scored with hypergeometric tests, and a repertoire-size bias correction was applied to TCR pairs. A later analysis estimated false discovery rates by permuting HLA or CMV assignments 20 times. In a later analysis, co-occurring TCRs were grouped using DBSCAN, and TCRdist sequence similarity was added for clustering within HLA-allele-positive subsets. Repertoires with fewer than 30,000 or more than 120,000 public chains were left out of co-occurrence clustering, as were five repertoires with anomalous nucleotide sharing. TCRdb stores this immuneACCESS table with in-frame sequences only. Part of the clones is absent; in the studies checked, under half of the shortfall reflects unresolved V genes, and no reason is known for the rest. The D gene and trimming were derived from the DNA, and the V and J assignments and clone size from that table. This sample is represented by about 110,000 clones; roughly 80% of them were singletons. Around 4.5% of the sample goes to the ten largest clones.

In total, 600 or so healthy bone marrow donors made up the cohort. At the time of sampling, all cohort members were nominally healthy, though unrecorded immune exposures were likely present. The donor tested CMV seronegative, placing the donor among the 350 to 400 seronegative members of the cohort. A peripheral blood sample was collected from each donor, and TCR beta sequencing was performed on peripheral blood mononuclear cells. The Qiagen DNeasy Blood Extraction Kit was used to extract genomic DNA from the blood cell samples. Concerning this clone: The antigen this receptor binds is unknown. No much larger clone exists at a distance of one base, and base qualities are not known.

Reading from cysteine to phenylalanine, the CDR3 counts 14 amino acids. Solely the CDR3 DNA is kept, with 42 bases framed from the first base. Unmatched junction bases come to 6, with V trimmed by 5 bases and J by 5 bases. CDR1 and CDR2, looked up from the germline V gene (reference sequence), are PRHDT and FYEKMQ. The sequencing sample was made of PBMCs. The receptor was isolated from a woman aged 40 to 55 in good health and CMV-seronegative. Recombination connected TRBV13 to TRBJ1-5; the junction holds 7 bases that match TRBD1. The CDR3 here reads CASSQRDSDQPQHF. The bases are TGTGCCAGCAGCCAAAGGGACAGCGATCAGCCCCAGCATTTT.